This T cell receptor beta chain originates from a study of cytomegalovirus exposure and HLA in healthy donors. Concerning this clone: Antigen: not known.

Notes on the study in general: Researchers reported that a few CMV-associated chains were confirmed in vitro as CMV antigen-specific. Most observed TCR sequences were rare, whereas some public TCRs were detected in many donors. Cytomegalovirus association was listed for about 150 TCR beta chains.

It was with 60 Vbeta and 13 Jbeta primers that the PCR ran. Original methodology: The authors later counted roughly 87 million unique TCR beta chains, some 11 million of them shared. Clones were sequenced by immunoSEQ multiplex PCR, and TCRdb holds only the in-frame ones, with some missing. D and trimming were read from the DNA, whereas the V and J calls and clone size are those reported in that table. The data hold 130,000 or so clones, with 70% to 75% observed a single time. V gave up 0 bases and J gave up 0 bases; unmatched junction bases: 6. The CDR3 consists of 18 residues. Germline V gene data show CDR1 as SGHRS and CDR2 as YFSETQ.

The sequenced material came from PBMCs. V is TRBV5-1 and J is TRBJ2-3; TRBD1 agrees at 11 bases. The receptor was derived from a woman between 40 and 50 years old in good health and CMV-seropositive. The CDR3 protein is CASSLGDRGSASTDTQYF. The CDR3 coding sequence is TGCGCCAGCAGCTTGGGGGACAGGGGGTCGGCTAGCACAGATACGCAGTATTTT.